This entry lists 9 T cell receptor beta chains sequenced from one sample in a study of read filtering for tumor transcriptome and immune sequencing. This library used about 400 ng RNA and molecular barcoded adaptors spanning alpha/delta and beta/gamma chains. TCRdb fed the reads into MiXCR, producing one record per CDR3 protein. The table records about 38,000 distinct CDR3 sequences, roughly 15% of them present only once. Sequenced sample: a population of CD138-negative cells sorted from bone marrow. These receptors came from a donor aged 40 or older with multiple myeloma.

This clonotype appeared many times. V usage is TRBV7-8 and J usage is TRBJ2-1; D possibly corresponds to TRBD2 (5 bases). The length of the CDR3 is 15 residues. V dropped 2 bases and J dropped 2 bases, with 10 bases sitting between them. Germline CDR1 reads SGHVS; CDR2 reads FQNEAQ. The CDR3 DNA is TGTGCCAGCAGCTTAACGGGGAGCACCTACAATGAGCAGTTCTTC. This gives the protein CASSLTGSTYNEQFF.

This clonotype was seen ten or more times. The chain couples TRBV7-2 to TRBJ2-2; D is uncertain. Trimming removed 1 base from V and 8 bases from J, with 14 bases in between. Germline V gives CDR1 SGHTA, CDR2 FQGNSA. The CDR3 contains 15 residues. CDR3 region: CASSLEGNPVGELFF. Written as DNA, the CDR3 is TGTGCCAGCAGCTTAGAAGGGAATCCAGTGGGGGAGCTGTTTTTT.

This clonotype was observed many times. V is TRBV7-2 and J is TRBJ2-7; D is ambiguous. Deletions cut 4 bases from V and 7 bases from J, with 14 bases between. The CDR3 runs to 13 residues. Germline V gene sequence: CDR1 SGHTA, CDR2 FQGNSA. DNA for the CDR3: TGTGCCAGCAGCTCTAGGGCCCCTGGAGAGCAGTACTTC. This gives the protein CASSSRAPGEQYF.

This clonotype was seen at least ten times. The chain carries TRBV9 and TRBJ2-1; the D gene is possibly TRBD2 (5 bases). V shed 4 bases and J shed 9 bases, with 14 bases lying between them. Germline assignment: CDR1 SGDLS and CDR2 YYNGEE. CDR3 length: 13 residues. In DNA, the CDR3 is TGTGCCAGCAGCCCAGGATACGGAGGTGAGCAGTTCTTC. This sequence encodes CASSPGYGGEQFF.

This clonotype was seen at least ten times. The chain has TRBV20-1 and TRBJ2-7; 12 bases line up with TRBD2. The V and J ends lost 5 bases and 2 bases, in that order; junction bases with no gene match: 13. The CDR3 is 17 residues long. Germline V CDR1 and CDR2: DFQATT, SNEGSKA (reference sequence). The CDR3 loop reads CSALTSGGPSGAYEQYF. The CDR3 nucleotides are TGCAGTGCTTTGACTAGCGGGGGCCCGAGTGGAGCCTACGAGCAGTACTTC.

On this clonotype itself: This probably arose from a read error, given a far larger clone one base away. DNA of the CDR3: TGTGCCATCAGTCCCTACTGGGAATCGAGCTCCTATAATTCACCCCTCCACTTT. Amino acid sequence: CAISPYWESSSYNSPLHF. The rearrangement joins TRBV10-3 to TRBJ1-6; D ambiguous. Germline values: CDR1 ENHRY, CDR2 SYGVKD. V dropped 5 bases and J dropped 0 bases, with 17 bases sitting between them. The CDR3 totals 18 residues.

The chain uses TRBV7-2 and TRBJ2-7; maybe TRBD2 (5 bases). The CDR3 runs 14 residues. Between the trimmed V and J ends, which lost 1 base and 0 bases, there was a span of 7 bases. The V gene's germline CDR1 is SGHTA and CDR2 FQGNSA. The CDR3 region is CASSLESGSYEQYF. The CDR3 DNA follows: TGTGCCAGCAGCTTAGAAAGCGGCTCCTACGAGCAGTACTTC. Filled out from reference TRBV7-2 and TRBJ2-7, the complete variable domain reads GAGVSQSPSNKVTEKGKDVELRCDPISGHTALYWYRQSLGQGLEFLIYFQGNSAPDKSGLPSDRFSAERTGGSVSTLTIQRTQQEDSAVYLCASSLESGSYEQYFGPGTRLTVT.

The table lists this clonotype with a few counts. CDR3 bases: TGCAGTGCTAGAGAGTCGGGGGGGCCCGCCGTTGAAGCTTTCTTT. This gives the protein CSARESGGPAVEAFF. The rearrangement links TRBV20-1 to TRBJ1-1; D is perhaps TRBD1 (6 bases). V was clipped by 0 bases and J by 7 bases, with 18 bases between them. CDR1 and CDR2 (germline): DFQATT, SNEGSKA (reference sequence). The length of the CDR3 is 15 residues.

In its sample, this clonotype was seen many times. The chain recombines TRBV29-1 with TRBJ2-1; possibly TRBD1 or TRBD2 for D (5 bases each). V lost 6 bases and J lost 7, with 16 bases in between. Germline loops: CDR1 SQVTM, CDR2 ANQGSEA. The CDR3 extends over 13 amino acids. The CDR3 sequence is CSVGVQGRNEQFF. As DNA, the CDR3 is TGCAGCGTCGGGGTTCAGGGTAGGAATGAGCAGTTCTTC.